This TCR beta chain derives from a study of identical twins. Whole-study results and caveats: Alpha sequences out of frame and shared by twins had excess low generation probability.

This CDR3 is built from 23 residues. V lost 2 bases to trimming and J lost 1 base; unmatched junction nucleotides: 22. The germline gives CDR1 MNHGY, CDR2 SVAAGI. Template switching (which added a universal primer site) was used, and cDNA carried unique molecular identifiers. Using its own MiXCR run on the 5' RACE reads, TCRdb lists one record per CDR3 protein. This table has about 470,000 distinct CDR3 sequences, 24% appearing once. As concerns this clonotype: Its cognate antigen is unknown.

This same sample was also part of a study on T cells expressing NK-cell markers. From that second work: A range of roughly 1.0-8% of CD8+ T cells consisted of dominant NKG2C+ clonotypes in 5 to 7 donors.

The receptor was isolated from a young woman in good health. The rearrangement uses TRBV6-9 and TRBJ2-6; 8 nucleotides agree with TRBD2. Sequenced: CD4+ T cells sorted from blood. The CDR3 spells CASSYPPDGSRGARGSGANVLTF. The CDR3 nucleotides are TGTGCCAGCAGTTATCCCCCTGATGGCTCGCGGGGGGCGAGAGGGTCTGGGGCCAACGTCCTGACTTTC.